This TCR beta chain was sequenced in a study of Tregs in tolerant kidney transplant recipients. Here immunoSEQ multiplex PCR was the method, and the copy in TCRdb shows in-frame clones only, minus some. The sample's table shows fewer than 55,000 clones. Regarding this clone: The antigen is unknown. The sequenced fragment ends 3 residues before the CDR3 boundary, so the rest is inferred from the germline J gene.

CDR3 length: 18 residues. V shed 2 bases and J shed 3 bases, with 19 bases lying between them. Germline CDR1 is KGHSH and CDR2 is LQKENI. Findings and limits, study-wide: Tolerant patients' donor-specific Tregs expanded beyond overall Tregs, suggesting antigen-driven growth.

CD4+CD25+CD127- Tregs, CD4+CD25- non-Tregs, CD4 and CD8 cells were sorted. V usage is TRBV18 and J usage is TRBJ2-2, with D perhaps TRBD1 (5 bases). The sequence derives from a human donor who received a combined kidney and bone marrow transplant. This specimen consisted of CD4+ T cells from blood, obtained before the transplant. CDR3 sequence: CASSPRRRGRLDTGELFF. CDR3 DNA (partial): TGTGCCAGCTCACCAAGGAGAAGGGGCCGCCTCGACACCGGGGAG.